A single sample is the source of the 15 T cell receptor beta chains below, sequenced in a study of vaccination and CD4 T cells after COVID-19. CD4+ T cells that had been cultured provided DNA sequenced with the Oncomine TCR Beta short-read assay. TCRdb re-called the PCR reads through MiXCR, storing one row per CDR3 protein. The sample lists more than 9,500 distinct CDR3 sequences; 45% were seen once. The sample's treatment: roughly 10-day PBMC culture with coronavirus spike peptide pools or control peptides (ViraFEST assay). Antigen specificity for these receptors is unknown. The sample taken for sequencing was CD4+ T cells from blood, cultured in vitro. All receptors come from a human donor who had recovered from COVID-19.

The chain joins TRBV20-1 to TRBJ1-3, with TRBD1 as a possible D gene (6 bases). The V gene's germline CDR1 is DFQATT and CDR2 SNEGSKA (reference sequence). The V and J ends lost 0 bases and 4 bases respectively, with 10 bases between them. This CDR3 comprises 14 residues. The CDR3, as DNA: TGCAGTGCTAGAGATGGGGGGCGAGGAAACACCATATATTTT. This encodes CSARDGGRGNTIYF.

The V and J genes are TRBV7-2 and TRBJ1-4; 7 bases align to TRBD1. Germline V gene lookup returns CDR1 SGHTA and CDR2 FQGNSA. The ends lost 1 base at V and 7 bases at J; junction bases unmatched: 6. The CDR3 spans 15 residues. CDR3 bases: TGTGCCAGCAGCTTAGAACCAGGGGGGGGTGAAAAACTGTTTTTT. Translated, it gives CASSLEPGGGEKLFF.

This CDR3 reads CASSEATGDNEKLFF. Written as DNA, the CDR3 is TGTGCCAGCAGTGAAGCGACAGGCGATAATGAAAAACTGTTTTTT. V and J are TRBV6-1 and TRBJ1-4; TRBD1 might be the D (6 bases). CDR1 is MNHNS and CDR2 is SASEGT in the germline V gene. CDR3 length: 15 amino acids. Trimming stripped 0 bases from V and 4 bases from J, with 9 bases between.

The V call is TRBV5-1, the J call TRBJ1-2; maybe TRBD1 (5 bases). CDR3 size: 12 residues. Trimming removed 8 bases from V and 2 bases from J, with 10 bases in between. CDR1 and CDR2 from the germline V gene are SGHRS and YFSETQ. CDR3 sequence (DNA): TGCGCCAGTGGGGCACAGAACTATGGCTACACCTTC. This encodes CASGAQNYGYTF.

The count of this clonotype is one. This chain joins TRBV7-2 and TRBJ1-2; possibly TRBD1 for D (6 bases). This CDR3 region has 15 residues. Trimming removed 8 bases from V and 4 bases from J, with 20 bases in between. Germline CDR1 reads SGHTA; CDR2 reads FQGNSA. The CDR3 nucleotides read TGTGCCAGCTCCCTACCCGGGGTAGGGGGCTATGGCTACACCTTC. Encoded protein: CASSLPGVGGYGYTF.

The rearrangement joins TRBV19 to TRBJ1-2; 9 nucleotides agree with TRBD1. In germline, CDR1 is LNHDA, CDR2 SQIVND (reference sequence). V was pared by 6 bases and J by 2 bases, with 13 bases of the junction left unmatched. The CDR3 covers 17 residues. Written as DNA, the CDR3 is TGTGCCAGTAGGAGCCGGGACAGGGCTGAGGAAAACTATGGCTACACCTTC. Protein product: CASRSRDRAEENYGYTF. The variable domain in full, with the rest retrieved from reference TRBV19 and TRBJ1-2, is DGGITQSPKYLFRKEGQNVTLSCEQNLNHDAMYWYRQDPGQGLRLIYYSQIVNDFQKGDIAEGYSVSREKKESFPLTVTSAQKNPTAFYLCASRSRDRAEENYGYTFGSGTRLTVV.

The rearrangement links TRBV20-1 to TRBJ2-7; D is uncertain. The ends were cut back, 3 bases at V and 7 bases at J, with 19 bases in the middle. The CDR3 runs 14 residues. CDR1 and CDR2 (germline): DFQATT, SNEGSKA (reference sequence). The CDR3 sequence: CSARTFSAVKEQYF. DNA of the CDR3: TGCAGTGCTAGGACATTTTCGGCAGTAAAAGAGCAGTACTTC.

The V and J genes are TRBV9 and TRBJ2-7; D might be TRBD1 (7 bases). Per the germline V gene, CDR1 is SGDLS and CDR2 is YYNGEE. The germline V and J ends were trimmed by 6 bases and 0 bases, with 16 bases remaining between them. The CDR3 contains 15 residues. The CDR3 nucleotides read TGTGCCAGCAATCCGGGGGACAGCAGCTCCTACGAGCAGTACTTC. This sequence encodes CASNPGDSSSYEQYF.

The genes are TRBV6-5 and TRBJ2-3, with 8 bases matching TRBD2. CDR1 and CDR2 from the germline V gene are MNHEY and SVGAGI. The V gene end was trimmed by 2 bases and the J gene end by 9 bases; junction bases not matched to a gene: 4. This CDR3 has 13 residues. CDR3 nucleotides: TGTGCCAGCAGTTACGAGGTAGCGGGGACGCAGTATTTT. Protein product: CASSYEVAGTQYF.

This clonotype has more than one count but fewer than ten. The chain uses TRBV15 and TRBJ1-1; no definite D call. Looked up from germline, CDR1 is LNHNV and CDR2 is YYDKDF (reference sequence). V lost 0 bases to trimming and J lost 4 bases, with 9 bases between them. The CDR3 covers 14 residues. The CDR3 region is CATSRDLRGTEAFF. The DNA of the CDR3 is TGTGCCACCAGCAGAGATTTGCGGGGCACTGAAGCTTTCTTT.

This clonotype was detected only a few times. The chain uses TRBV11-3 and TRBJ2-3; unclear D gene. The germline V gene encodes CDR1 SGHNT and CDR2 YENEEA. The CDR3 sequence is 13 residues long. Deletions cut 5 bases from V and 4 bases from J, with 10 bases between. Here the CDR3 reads CASSLTVADTQYF. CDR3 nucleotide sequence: TGTGCCAGCAGCCTGACGGTGGCAGATACGCAGTATTTT.

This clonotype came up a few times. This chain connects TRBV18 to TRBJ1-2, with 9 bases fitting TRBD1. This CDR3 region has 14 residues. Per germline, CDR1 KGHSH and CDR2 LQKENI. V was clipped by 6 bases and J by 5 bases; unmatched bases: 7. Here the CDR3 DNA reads TGTGCCAGCTCGACGGGGACAGGGATGTATGGCTACACCTTC. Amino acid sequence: CASSTGTGMYGYTF.

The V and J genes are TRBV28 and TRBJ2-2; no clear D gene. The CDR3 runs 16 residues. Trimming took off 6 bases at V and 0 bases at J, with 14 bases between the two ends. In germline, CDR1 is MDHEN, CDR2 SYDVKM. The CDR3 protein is CASSPSGGANTGELFF. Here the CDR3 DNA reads TGTGCCAGCAGCCCCTCTGGTGGCGCGAACACCGGGGAGCTGTTTTTT. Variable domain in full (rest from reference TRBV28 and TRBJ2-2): DVKVTQSSRYLVKRTGEKVFLECVQDMDHENMFWYRQDPGLGLRLIYFSYDVKMKEKGDIPEGYSVSREKKERFSLILESASTNQTSMYLCASSPSGGANTGELFFGEGSRLTVL.

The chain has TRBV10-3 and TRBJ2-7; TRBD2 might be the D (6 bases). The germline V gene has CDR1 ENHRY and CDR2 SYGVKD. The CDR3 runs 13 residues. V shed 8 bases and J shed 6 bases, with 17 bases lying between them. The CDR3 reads CAIQLAGLPEQYF. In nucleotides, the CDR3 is TGTGCCATCCAACTAGCCGGGTTGCCCGAGCAGTACTTC.

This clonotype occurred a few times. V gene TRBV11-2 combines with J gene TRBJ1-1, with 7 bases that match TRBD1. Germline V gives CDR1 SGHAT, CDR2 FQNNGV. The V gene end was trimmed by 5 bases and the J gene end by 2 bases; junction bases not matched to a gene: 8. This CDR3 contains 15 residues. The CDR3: CASSPKGQFNTEAFF. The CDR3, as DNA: TGTGCCAGCAGCCCGAAGGGACAGTTCAACACTGAAGCTTTCTTT.